This T cell receptor (beta chain) was identified during a study of shared clonotypes between healthy human individuals. Each subset's genomic DNA was split evenly across several immunoSEQ plates. Method: immunoSEQ multiplex PCR; TCRdb's copy keeps in-frame clones and lacks some. The repertoire holds more than 2 million clones, with over 85% as singletons. This CDR3 spans 14 amino acids. Trimming stripped 4 bases from V and 1 base from J, with 8 bases between. Germline loops: CDR1 KGHSH, CDR2 LQKENI. The sequenced material came from naive CD4+ T cells sorted from blood. Subset defined: CD45RA+ positively selected. The J gene is TRBJ1-5, the V gene TRBV18, with D maybe TRBD1 (6 bases). This receptor was taken from a man aged 18 to 30 in good health. The DNA of the CDR3 is TGTGCCAGCTCACGACAGGAGAGCAATCAGCCCCAGCATTTT. The encoded protein is CASSRQESNQPQHF.